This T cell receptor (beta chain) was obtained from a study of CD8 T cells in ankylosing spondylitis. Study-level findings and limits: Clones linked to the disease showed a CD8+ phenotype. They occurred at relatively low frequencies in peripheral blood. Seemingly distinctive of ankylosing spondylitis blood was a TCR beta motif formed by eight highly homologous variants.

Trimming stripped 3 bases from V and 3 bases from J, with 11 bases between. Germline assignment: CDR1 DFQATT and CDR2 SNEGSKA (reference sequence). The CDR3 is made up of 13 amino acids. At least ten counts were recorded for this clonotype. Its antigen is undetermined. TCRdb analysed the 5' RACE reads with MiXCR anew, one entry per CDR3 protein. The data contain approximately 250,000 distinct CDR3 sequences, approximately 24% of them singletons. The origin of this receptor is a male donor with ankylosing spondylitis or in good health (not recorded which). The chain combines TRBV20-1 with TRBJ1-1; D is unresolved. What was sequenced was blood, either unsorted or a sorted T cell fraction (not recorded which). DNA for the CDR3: TGCAGTGCTAGGGGAGTTACGGACACTGAAGCTTTCTTT. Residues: CSARGVTDTEAFF.